This TCR beta chain comes out of a study of technical replicates of blood from several donors. Measured with immunoSEQ multiplex PCR; TCRdb has only the in-frame clones, and not every one. This sample has just over 95,000 clones; about 95% occur once, and the top ten carry less than 0.35%. The CDR3 runs to 17 residues. V lost 2 bases to trimming and J lost 0 bases, with 14 bases between them. Germline CDR1 is MNHGY and CDR2 is SVAAGI. The rearrangement uses TRBV6-9 and TRBJ1-3, with D unresolved. The TCR originated in a human donor in good health. The source material was T cells isolated from PBMCs. As DNA, the CDR3 is TGTGCCAGCAGTTATAGTGTAACGACTTACTCTGGAAACACCATATATTTT. Protein sequence: CASSYSVTTYSGNTIYF.